This TCR beta chain originates from a study of cytomegalovirus exposure and HLA in healthy donors. Findings of the study overall: In a later analysis, compared with equally common non-associated chains, HLA-associated beta chains were more expanded.

The CDR3 contains 17 residues. V shed 4 bases and J 2 bases; nucleotides not matched to a gene: 12. Germline V gene sequence: CDR1 SEHNR, CDR2 FQNEAQ (reference sequence). 60 Vbeta and 13 Jbeta primers were used in PCR. Method: immunoSEQ multiplex PCR; TCRdb's copy keeps in-frame clones and lacks some. This sample's clone table lists roughly 120,000 clones. Comment on this clone: Its antigen is unidentified.

The chain is built from TRBV7-9 and TRBJ1-1; 8 nucleotides align to TRBD1. The sample taken for sequencing was PBMCs. This receptor was obtained from a man between 18 and 35 years old in good health and CMV-seronegative. In DNA form, the CDR3 reads TGTGCCAGCAGCTCCCGTTGGCAGGGGGCTTTCAACACTGAAGCTTTCTTT. Amino acid sequence: CASSSRWQGAFNTEAFF.